Listed below are T cell receptor beta chains from one sample, sequenced in a study of shared clonotypes between healthy human individuals. Some clones are missing from TCRdb's copy, which holds only in-frame ones; the method was immunoSEQ multiplex PCR. This table holds roughly 1,800,000 clones, about 95% found once. Sample: naive CD8+ T cells sorted from blood. All receptors derive from a man between 18 and 29 years old in good health. Both conserved end residues are part of each CDR3. Fields, in order: V gene, J gene, clone size, D gene, CDR3 protein, CDR3 DNA. D genes are given only for firm matches. Clone sizes are given selectively: once, few, many, or a class where the clone is expanded.

TRBV25-1	TRBJ1-6	NA	TRBD1	CASSLRGDSPLHF	TGTGCCAGCAGCCTCAGGGGGGATTCACCCCTCCACTTT
TRBV2	TRBJ2-1	NA	TRBD2	CASRGLAEGRFF	TGTGCCAGCAGGGGACTAGCGGAGGGGCGGTTCTTC
TRBV7-9	TRBJ2-3	NA	NA	CASSPEANTQYF	TGTGCCAGCAGCCCGGAGGCGAATACGCAGTATTTT
TRBV4-1	TRBJ2-7	NA	NA	CASSQLARGDFYEQYF	TGCGCCAGCAGCCAGCTAGCGAGAGGGGACTTCTACGAGCAGTACTTC
TRBV27	TRBJ1-3	NA	NA	CASSLLGHPSSGNTIYF	TGTGCCAGCAGTTTACTGGGACACCCGAGCTCTGGAAACACCATATATTTT
TRBV30	TRBJ1-1	NA	NA	CAWSRQEYTEAFF	TGTGCCTGGAGTCGGCAGGAGTACACTGAAGCTTTCTTT
TRBV7-2	TRBJ2-1	NA	TRBD1	CASSPTGASYNEQFF	TGTGCCAGCAGCCCGACAGGGGCTTCCTACAATGAGCAGTTCTTC
TRBV4-1	TRBJ2-4	NA	TRBD1	CASSQGQGSKNIQYF	TGCGCCAGCAGCCAAGGACAGGGCTCAAAAAACATTCAGTACTTC
TRBV11-2	TRBJ1-1	NA	NA	CASSSAGIEAFF	TGTGCCAGCAGCTCCGCCGGGATCGAAGCTTTCTTT
TRBV29-1	TRBJ2-7	NA	TRBD1	CSVEDRDRDYEQYF	TGCAGCGTTGAAGACCGGGACAGGGACTACGAGCAGTACTTC
TRBV4-3	TRBJ1-5	NA	NA	CASSQDLGGQPQHF	TGCGCCAGCAGCCAAGATTTGGGAGGTCAGCCCCAGCATTTT
TRBV4-1	TRBJ2-3	few	TRBD1	CASSRQGGGNTDTQYF	TGCGCCAGCAGCCGACAGGGGGGCGGAAACACAGATACGCAGTATTTT
TRBV19	TRBJ2-7	NA	NA	CASSPRLGDEQYF	TGTGCCAGTAGCCCCCGACTAGGCGACGAGCAGTACTTC
TRBV5-5	TRBJ1-2	NA	NA	CASSAGTNDYGYTF	TGTGCCAGCAGCGCCGGGACAAATGACTATGGCTACACCTTC
TRBV19	TRBJ1-1	NA	TRBD1	CASSAHRGRNTEAFF	TGTGCCAGTAGTGCACACAGGGGGCGAAACACTGAAGCTTTCTTT